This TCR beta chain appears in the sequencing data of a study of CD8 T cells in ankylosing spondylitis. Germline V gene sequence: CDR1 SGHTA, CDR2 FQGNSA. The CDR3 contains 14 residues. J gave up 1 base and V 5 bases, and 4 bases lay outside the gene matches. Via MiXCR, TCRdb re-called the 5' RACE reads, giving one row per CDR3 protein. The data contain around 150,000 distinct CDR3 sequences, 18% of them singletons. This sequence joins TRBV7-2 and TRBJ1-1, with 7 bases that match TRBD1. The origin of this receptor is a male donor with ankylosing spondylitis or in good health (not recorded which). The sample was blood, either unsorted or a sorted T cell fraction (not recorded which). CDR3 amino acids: CASSTWTGNTEAFF. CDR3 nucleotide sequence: TGTGCCAGCAGCACTTGGACAGGGAACACTGAAGCTTTCTTT.